This T cell receptor beta chain originates from a study of blood T cell repertoires in COVID-19. The CDR3 spans 16 residues. V shed 1 base and J shed 0 bases, with 13 bases lying between them. Germline V gene sequence: CDR1 MGHRA, CDR2 YSYEKL. Per the original data handling: Reference gene primers were amplified, and this amplification served to estimate nucleated cell counts. Some clones are missing from TCRdb's copy, which holds only in-frame ones; the method was immunoSEQ multiplex PCR. V, J and clone size derive from that table, while D and trimming were established from the DNA sequence. Here the sample spans 290,000 or so clones, more than 85% being singletons.

The chain joins TRBV4-1 to TRBJ2-7; D may be TRBD1 (6 bases). This receptor was taken from a woman in her twenties or thirties with COVID-19, enrolled during active disease. Sample: peripheral blood. The CDR3 loop reads CASSQVLTGSSYEQYF. As DNA, the CDR3 is TGCGCCAGCAGCCAAGTTTTGACAGGTAGCTCCTACGAGCAGTACTTC.